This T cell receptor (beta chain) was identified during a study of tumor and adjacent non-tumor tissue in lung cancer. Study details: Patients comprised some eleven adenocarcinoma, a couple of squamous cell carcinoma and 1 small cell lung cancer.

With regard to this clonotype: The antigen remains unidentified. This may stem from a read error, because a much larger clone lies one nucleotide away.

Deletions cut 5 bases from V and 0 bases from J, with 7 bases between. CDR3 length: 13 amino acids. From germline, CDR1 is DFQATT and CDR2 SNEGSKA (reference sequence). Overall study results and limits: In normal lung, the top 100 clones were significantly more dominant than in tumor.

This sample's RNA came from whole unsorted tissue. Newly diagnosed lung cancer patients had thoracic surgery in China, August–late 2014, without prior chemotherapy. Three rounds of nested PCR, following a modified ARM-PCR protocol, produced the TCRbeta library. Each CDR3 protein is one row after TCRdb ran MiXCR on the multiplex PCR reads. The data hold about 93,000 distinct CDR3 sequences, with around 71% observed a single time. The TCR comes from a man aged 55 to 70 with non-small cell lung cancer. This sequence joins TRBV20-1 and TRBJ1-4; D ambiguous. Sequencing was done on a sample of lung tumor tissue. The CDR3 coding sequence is TGCAGTGCTTGGATAGCAACTAATGAAAAACTGTTTTTT. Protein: CSAWIATNEKLFF.